These T cell receptor beta chains were read from a single sample in a study of shared clonotypes between healthy human individuals. Libraries were prepared by immunoSEQ multiplex PCR; TCRdb keeps only in-frame clonotypes and omits some of them. This table has some 550,000 clones, 97% appearing once. Sequencing input: naive CD4+ T cells sorted from blood. The source is a woman in her 30s in good health. Each CDR3 is given with its conserved first and last residue. A D gene is named only where the DNA matches it firmly. Expanded clones are given a class, and other clones once, few, many or no size at all.

j_call	d_call	clone_size	v_call	cdr3_aa	cdr3_nt
TRBJ1-4	TRBD1	.	TRBV5-1	CASSFGQGYNEKLFF	TGCGCCAGCAGCTTCGGACAGGGATATAATGAAAAACTGTTTTTT
TRBJ2-1	TRBD2	.	TRBV5-4	CASSPAGGPGNEQFF	TGTGCCAGCAGCCCAGCGGGAGGGCCGGGTAATGAGCAGTTCTTC
TRBJ1-2	TRBD1	.	TRBV28	CASSKHFGTGAVYGYTF	TGTGCCAGCAGTAAACACTTCGGGACAGGGGCAGTTTACGGCTACACCTTC
TRBJ2-7	.	.	TRBV20-1	CSARDPWWQYF	TGCAGTGCTAGAGATCCTTGGTGGCAGTACTTC
TRBJ2-1	TRBD2	.	TRBV4-1	CASSHWTSHNEQFF	TGCGCCAGCAGCCACTGGACTAGTCACAATGAGCAGTTCTTC
TRBJ1-6	.	.	TRBV30	CAWNGRTASKRISSPLHF	TGTGCCTGGAACGGGAGGACAGCGTCCAAGAGAATTTCTTCACCCCTCCACTTT
TRBJ2-7	.	.	TRBV19	CASSSSGTIHEQYF	TGTGCCAGTAGTTCCTCCGGGACAATCCACGAGCAGTACTTC
TRBJ2-7	TRBD1	.	TRBV6-6	CASRTGTGVHEQYF	TGTGCCAGCAGGACCGGGACAGGGGTCCACGAGCAGTACTTC
TRBJ1-5	.	.	TRBV2	CASSVSYRNQPQHF	TGTGCCAGCAGTGTTTCATATCGCAATCAGCCCCAGCATTTT
TRBJ2-7	TRBD2	.	TRBV28	CASSDPSGTSYEQYF	TGTGCCAGCAGCGATCCTAGCGGAACCTCCTACGAGCAGTACTTC
TRBJ2-7	.	once	TRBV9	CASSVEGRKGNEQYF	TGTGCCAGCAGCGTAGAGGGACGGAAAGGGAACGAGCAGTACTTC